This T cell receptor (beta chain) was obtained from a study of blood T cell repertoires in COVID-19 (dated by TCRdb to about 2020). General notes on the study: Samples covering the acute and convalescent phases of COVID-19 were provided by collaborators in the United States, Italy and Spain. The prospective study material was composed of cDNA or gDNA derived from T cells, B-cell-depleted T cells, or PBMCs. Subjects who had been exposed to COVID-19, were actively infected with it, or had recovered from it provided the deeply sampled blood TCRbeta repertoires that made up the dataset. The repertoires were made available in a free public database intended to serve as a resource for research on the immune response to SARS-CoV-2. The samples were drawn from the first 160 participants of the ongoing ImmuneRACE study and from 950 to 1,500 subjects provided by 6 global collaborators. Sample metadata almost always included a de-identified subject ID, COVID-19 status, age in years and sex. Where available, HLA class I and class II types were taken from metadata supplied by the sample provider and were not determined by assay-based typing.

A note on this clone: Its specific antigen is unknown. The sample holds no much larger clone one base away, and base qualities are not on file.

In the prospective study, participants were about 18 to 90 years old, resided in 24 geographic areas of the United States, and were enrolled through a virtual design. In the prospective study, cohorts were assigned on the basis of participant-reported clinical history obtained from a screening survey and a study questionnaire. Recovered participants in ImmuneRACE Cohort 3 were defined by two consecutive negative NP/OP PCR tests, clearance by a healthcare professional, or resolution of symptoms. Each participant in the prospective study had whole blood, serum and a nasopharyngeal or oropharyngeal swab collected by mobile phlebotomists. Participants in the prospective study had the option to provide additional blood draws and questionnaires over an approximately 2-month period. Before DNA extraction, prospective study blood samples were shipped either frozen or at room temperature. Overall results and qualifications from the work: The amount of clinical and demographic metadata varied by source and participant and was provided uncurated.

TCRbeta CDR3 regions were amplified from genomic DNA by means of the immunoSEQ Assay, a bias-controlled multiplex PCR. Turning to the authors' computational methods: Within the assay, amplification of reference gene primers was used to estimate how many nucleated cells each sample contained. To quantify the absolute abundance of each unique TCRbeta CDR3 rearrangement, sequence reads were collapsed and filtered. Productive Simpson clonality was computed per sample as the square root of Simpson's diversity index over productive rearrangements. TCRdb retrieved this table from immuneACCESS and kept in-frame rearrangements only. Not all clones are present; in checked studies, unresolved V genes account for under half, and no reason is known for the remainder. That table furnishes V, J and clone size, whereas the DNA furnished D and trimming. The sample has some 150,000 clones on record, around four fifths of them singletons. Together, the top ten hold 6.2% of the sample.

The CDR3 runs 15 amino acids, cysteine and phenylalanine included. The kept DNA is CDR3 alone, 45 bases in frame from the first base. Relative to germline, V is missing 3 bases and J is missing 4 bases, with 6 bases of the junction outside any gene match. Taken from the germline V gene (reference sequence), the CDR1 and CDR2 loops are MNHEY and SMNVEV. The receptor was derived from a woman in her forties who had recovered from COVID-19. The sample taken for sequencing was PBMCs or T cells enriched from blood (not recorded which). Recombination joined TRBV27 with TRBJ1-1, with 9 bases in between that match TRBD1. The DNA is TGTGCCAGCAGTTTGGGACAGGGACGTCGCACTGAAGCTTTCTTT. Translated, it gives CASSLGQGRRTEAFF.